This T cell receptor (beta chain) was obtained from a study of identical twins. TCRdb re-called the 5' RACE reads through MiXCR, storing one row per CDR3 protein. The sample lists about 1.7 million distinct CDR3 sequences; about 32% were seen once. This CDR3 contains 16 residues. CDR1 is MNHEY and CDR2 is SVGAGI in the germline V gene. V shed 4 bases and J shed 6 bases, with 16 bases lying between them. The receptor's source is a newborn girl in good health. The sequenced sample consisted of cord blood. The rearrangement uses TRBV6-5 and TRBJ1-6, with D possibly being TRBD1 (6 bases). The CDR3 nucleotides read TGTGCCAGCAGTTCCCAGGGGCCTCGGGCTAATTCACCCCTCCACTTT. Translation: CASSSQGPRANSPLHF.